This TCR beta chain came from a study of control samples from healthy donors and cancer patients. The germline V and J ends were trimmed by 5 bases and 2 bases, with 9 bases remaining between them. The CDR3 spans 13 residues. CDR1 and CDR2 from the germline V gene are LGHNT and FRNRAP. The assay was immunoSEQ multiplex PCR, and TCRdb's table has in-frame clones only and misses some. Counted here are about 150,000 clones, roughly 94% occurring once; the ten biggest clones make up about 5.6%. The TCR was taken from a middle-aged man in good health. The material sequenced was blood. The chain uses TRBV12-5 and TRBJ2-5; perhaps TRBD1 as D (5 bases). The CDR3 DNA reads TGTGCTAGTGGTGGACATTTACAAGAGACCCAGTACTTC. It encodes CASGGHLQETQYF.